Listed here are 25 T cell receptor beta chains from one sample, sequenced in a study of T cells in Graves' hyperthyroidism and ophthalmopathy. TCR beta CDR3 regions were amplified from RNA. A set of HTBI primers served as the primers for a first-round RT-PCR of the TCR CDR3. TCRdb called the multiplex PCR reads again in MiXCR, with one record for every CDR3 protein. The sample holds more than 650,000 distinct CDR3 sequences, 14% seen once. Material: blood. The source of these receptors is a woman under 30 with Graves' hyperthyroidism.

This clonotype was found many times. The chain recombines TRBV28 with TRBJ2-1; 12 nucleotides match TRBD2. The germline V gene has CDR1 MDHEN and CDR2 SYDVKM. CDR3 length: 15 residues. With 5 bases clipped from V and 7 bases from J, the junction kept 6 bases outside the gene matches. The CDR3 here is CASSRLAGVENEQFF. In DNA form, the CDR3 reads TGTGCCAGCAGTCGACTAGCGGGAGTAGAAAATGAGCAGTTCTTC. The full variable domain, rest sourced from reference TRBV28 and TRBJ2-1, is DVKVTQSSRYLVKRTGEKVFLECVQDMDHENMFWYRQDPGLGLRLIYFSYDVKMKEKGDIPEGYSVSREKKERFSLILESASTNQTSMYLCASSRLAGVENEQFFGPGTRLTVL.

This clonotype was seen repeatedly, ten times or more. The CDR3 sequence is CATSGTGPYEQYF. The DNA for the CDR3 is TGTGCCACCTCCGGGACGGGCCCCTACGAGCAGTACTTC. V is TRBV7-2 and J is TRBJ2-7, with D possibly called TRBD1 or TRBD2 (5 bases each). Germline CDR1 reads SGHTA; CDR2 reads FQGNSA. The CDR3 loop spans 13 amino acids. V was clipped by 10 bases and J by 2 bases, with 15 bases between them.

This rearrangement joins TRBV19 to TRBJ2-7, with 11 bases matching TRBD1. The CDR3 is 15 residues long. Germline CDR1 reads LNHDA; CDR2 reads SQIVND (reference sequence). V lost 4 bases, J lost 3 bases, and 5 bases stayed unmatched. CDR3 loop: CASSTTGTGGYEQYF. The CDR3 DNA reads TGTGCCAGTAGTACCACCGGGACAGGGGGCTACGAGCAGTACTTC.

The table lists this clonotype with many counts. The rearrangement uses TRBV11-2 and TRBJ2-3; 8 bases align to TRBD1. The length of the CDR3 is 15 residues. Trimming took 5 bases from V and 0 from J; bases not matched to a gene: 4. Germline V lookup: CDR1 SGHAT, CDR2 FQNNGV. This CDR3 reads CASSMGQASTDTQYF. The CDR3 region has the DNA TGTGCCAGCAGCATGGGACAGGCTAGCACAGATACGCAGTATTTT. The full variable domain, in which reference TRBV11-2 and TRBJ2-3 provide the parts outside the CDR3, is EAGVAQSPRYKIIEKRQSVAFWCNPISGHATLYWYQQILGQGPKLLIQFQNNGVVDDSQLPKDRFSAERLKGVDSTLKIQPAKLEDSAVYLCASSMGQASTDTQYFGPGTRLTVL.

This clonotype was recorded many times. V usage is TRBV12-3 or TRBV12-4 and J usage is TRBJ1-5; 7 bases align to TRBD1. Trimming cost V 3 bases and J 3 bases; bases outside gene matches: 5. This CDR3 comprises 15 residues. The CDR3 protein is CASSFNRGPNQPQHF. The CDR3 DNA sequence: TGTGCCAGCAGTTTTAACAGGGGTCCCAATCAGCCCCAGCATTTT.

This clonotype was counted ten times or more. The chain links TRBV11-2 to TRBJ1-5; D is possibly TRBD1 (5 bases). Germline loops: CDR1 SGHAT, CDR2 FQNNGV. The CDR3 covers 15 residues. Trimming took off 1 base at V and 1 base at J, with 8 bases between the two ends. The CDR3 sequence is CASSLGGTSNQPQHF. The CDR3, as DNA: TGTGCCAGCAGCTTAGGTGGGACGAGCAATCAGCCCCAGCATTTT.

This clonotype was seen at least ten times. The rearrangement links TRBV10-2 to TRBJ2-7, with TRBD2 matching over 9 bases. In germline, CDR1 is WSHSY, CDR2 SAAADI. Losses at the gene ends were 2 bases for V and 3 bases for J; bases not matched to a gene: 17. This CDR3 is 19 amino acids long. This CDR3 reads CASSELLPGTSWGVYEQYF. The CDR3 nucleotides read TGCGCCAGCAGTGAGCTCCTACCCGGGACTAGCTGGGGGGTCTACGAGCAGTACTTC.

This clonotype was seen many times. The chain joins TRBV12-5 to TRBJ2-5, with D maybe TRBD1 (5 bases). Germline V CDR1 and CDR2: LGHNT, FRNRAP. Trimming pared 1 base from V and 3 bases from J, leaving 6 bases between. This CDR3 region has 13 residues. CDR3 bases: TGTGCTAGTGGTTTGGGACAGAAAGAGACCCAGTACTTC. It translates to CASGLGQKETQYF.

A note on this clonotype: No conserved phenylalanine or tryptophan is present at the end of the CDR3, so a read error is the likely explanation. J is TRBJ2-7 and V is TRBV7-9; TRBD2 aligns across 9 bases. The J call may be in error: the DNA end matches TRBJ2-1 better. Germline V gives CDR1 SEHNR, CDR2 FQNEAQ (reference sequence). This CDR3 has 15 residues. In nucleotides, the CDR3 is TGTGCCAGCAGCTTAGTAGCGGGAGCTCTCGATGAGCAGTTCATC. Its protein is CASSLVAGALDEQFI.

This clonotype has more than one count but fewer than ten. The V call is TRBV12-3 or TRBV12-4, the J call TRBJ2-1; no firm D call. This CDR3 contains 15 residues. V lost 5 bases to trimming and J lost 4 bases, with 15 bases between them. CDR3 nucleotides: TGTGCCAGCAGTCTCAGACGAAGCCCGTACAATGAGCAGTTCTTC. It encodes CASSLRRSPYNEQFF.

This clonotype was detected only a few times. The chain employs TRBV4-2 and TRBJ2-1, with TRBD2 as a possible D gene (6 bases). The V gene's germline CDR1 is LGHNA and CDR2 YNFKEQ. The V gene lost 0 bases and the J gene lost 3 bases, with 18 bases spanning the gap. The CDR3 has 18 residues. The CDR3 protein is CASSQDALRDSIYNEQFF. DNA of the CDR3: TGTGCCAGCAGCCAAGACGCCCTCCGGGACTCTATCTACAATGAGCAGTTCTTC.

This clonotype has at least ten counts. This chain uses TRBV28 with TRBJ2-7, with TRBD2 matching over 14 bases. J lost 5 bases, V lost 6 bases, and 12 bases had no gene match. Germline V gives CDR1 MDHEN, CDR2 SYDVKM. This CDR3 has 17 amino acids. This CDR3 is CASRYIRTSGRTHEQYF. The DNA of the CDR3 is TGTGCCAGCAGATATATCAGGACTAGCGGGAGGACCCACGAGCAGTACTTC.

A few counts support this clonotype. The chain links TRBV14 to TRBJ2-7; D is possibly TRBD2 (6 bases). The CDR3 is 17 residues long. V was pared by 0 bases and J by 7 bases, with 22 bases between. CDR1 is SGHDN and CDR2 is FVKESK in the germline V gene. Here the CDR3 reads CASSQDRAPGGVREQYF. The CDR3 region has the DNA TGTGCCAGCAGCCAAGATAGGGCCCCCGGCGGGGTGCGTGAGCAGTACTTC.

The V call is TRBV20-1, the J call TRBJ2-7, with 7 bases fitting TRBD2. The CDR3 totals 15 residues. CDR1 is DFQATT, CDR2 SNEGSKA, per germline (reference sequence). The ends lost 0 bases at V and 1 base at J; junction bases unmatched: 6. CDR3 nucleotides: TGCAGTGCTAGAGATGGGGGGGGTGGGTCCTACGAGCAGTACTTC. Translating it yields CSARDGGGGSYEQYF.

This chain uses TRBV19 with TRBJ2-5; the D gene could be TRBD1 or TRBD2 (5 bases each). This CDR3 is built from 14 residues. The germline V gene has CDR1 LNHDA and CDR2 SQIVND (reference sequence). Trimming left V 2 bases short and J 5 bases short, with 12 bases between. The CDR3 nucleotides read TGTGCCAGTAGTATACGGGGCTGGGGGGAGACCCAGTACTTC. It translates to CASSIRGWGETQYF.

The table lists this clonotype with many counts. The chain is built from TRBV7-3 and TRBJ2-2; D possibly corresponds to TRBD1 (6 bases). V was cut by 3 bases and J by 5 bases, with 10 bases left in between. The V gene's germline CDR1 is SGHTA and CDR2 FQGTGA. This CDR3 spans 14 amino acids. CDR3 in DNA: TGTGCCAGCAGCTTCACGGACAGTACCGGGGAGCTGTTTTTT. It translates to CASSFTDSTGELFF.

On this clonotype: A read error may produce the germline difference seen at one junction end. The chain joins TRBV27 to TRBJ2-5, with D perhaps matching TRBD1 or TRBD2 (6 bases each). From germline, CDR1 is MNHEY and CDR2 SMNVEV (reference sequence). The CDR3 is 18 amino acids. The CDR3 loop is CASRLSPPRHGGGETQYF. The CDR3 nucleotides are TGTGCCAGCAGGTTATCCCCTCCCCGACACGGGGGCGGGGAGACCCAGTACTTC.

Many counts were recorded for this clonotype. The chain couples TRBV12-5 to TRBJ2-3; D gene uncertain. The CDR3 runs to 13 residues. Trimming cost V 4 bases and J 3 bases, with 8 bases left between them. Looked up from germline, CDR1 is LGHNT and CDR2 is FRNRAP. This CDR3 is CASGYTETDTQYF. As DNA, the CDR3 is TGTGCTAGTGGTTATACGGAGACAGATACGCAGTATTTT. The full variable domain, completed using reference TRBV12-5 and TRBJ2-3, is DARVTQTPRHKVTEMGQEVTMRCQPILGHNTVFWYRQTMMQGLELLAYFRNRAPLDDSGMPKDRFSAEMPDATLATLKIQPSEPRDSAVYFCASGYTETDTQYFGPGTRLTVL.

The chain employs TRBV19 and TRBJ1-2; weak D call: TRBD1 (6 bases). The germline V gene encodes CDR1 LNHDA and CDR2 SQIVND (reference sequence). This CDR3 has 15 residues. V was trimmed by 0 bases and J by 7 bases, leaving 15 bases between them. CDR3 residues: CASSIDLQGFGGYTF. The CDR3 region has the DNA TGTGCCAGTAGTATAGATCTCCAGGGGTTTGGTGGCTACACCTTC.

This clonotype was recorded at least ten times. The rearrangement joins TRBV3-1 to TRBJ2-1; no clear D. CDR1 LGHDT and CDR2 YNNKEL come from the germline V gene (reference sequence). The length of the CDR3 is 14 residues. Trimming took off 4 bases at V and 7 bases at J, with 14 bases between the two ends. CDR3 residues: CASSPLVALNEQFF. CDR3 DNA sequence: TGTGCCAGCAGCCCATTGGTGGCTCTTAATGAGCAGTTCTTC.

This clonotype showed up just a few times. This chain uses TRBV18 with TRBJ2-6; D is unclear. This CDR3 spans 15 amino acids. CDR1 is KGHSH and CDR2 is LQKENI in the germline V gene. Trimming cost V 3 bases and J 3 bases, with 9 bases left between them. The CDR3 loop is CASSPETGGANVLTF. The CDR3 DNA reads as TGTGCCAGCTCACCGGAAACCGGTGGGGCCAACGTCCTGACTTTC. The complete variable domain, with remaining parts taken from reference TRBV18 and TRBJ2-6, reads NAGVMQNPRHLVRRRGQEARLRCSPMKGHSHVYWYRQLPEEGLKFMVYLQKENIIDESGMPKERFSAEFPKEGPSILRIQQVVRGDSAAYFCASSPETGGANVLTFGAGSRLTVL.

This clonotype showed up many times. V and J are TRBV9 and TRBJ2-7; 7 bases map to TRBD1. Germline CDR1 is SGDLS and CDR2 is YYNGEE. CDR3 length: 14 residues. The junction had 5 bases not matched to a gene; V was cut back by 4 bases and J by 1 base. This chain's CDR3 is CASSISGGSYEQYF. CDR3 DNA sequence: TGTGCCAGCAGCATATCAGGGGGATCCTACGAGCAGTACTTC.

A note on this clonotype: Germline is not matched at one junction end, which may reflect a read error. The gene calls are TRBV18 and TRBJ2-7, with unresolved D. The CDR3 totals 13 residues. Per the germline V gene, CDR1 is KGHSH and CDR2 is LQKENI. The CDR3: CASPPTNSYEQYF. CDR3 sequence (DNA): TGTGCCAGCCCACCAACTAACTCCTACGAGCAGTACTTC.

The sample holds a few counts of this clonotype. The V and J genes are TRBV24-1 and TRBJ2-5, with a possible D match to TRBD1 (5 bases). V was trimmed by 5 bases and J by 5 bases, leaving 14 bases between them. CDR3 length equals 14 residues. Germline V gene lookup returns CDR1 KGHDR and CDR2 SFDVKD. This CDR3 is CATSAWSGKETQYF. In DNA, the CDR3 is TGTGCCACCAGTGCATGGTCAGGGAAGGAGACCCAGTACTTC.

This clonotype was recorded at least ten times. The rearrangement links TRBV20-1 to TRBJ2-7; 7 positions agree with TRBD2. The V gene's germline CDR1 is DFQATT and CDR2 SNEGSKA (reference sequence). This CDR3 has 14 amino acids. After removal of 6 bases from V and 4 bases from J, the junction contained 12 bases not matched to a gene. The CDR3 here is CSARPLAADYEQYF. The CDR3 region has the DNA TGCAGTGCCCGTCCGCTAGCGGCAGATTACGAGCAGTACTTC.